The 5 T cell receptor beta chains reported below all come from one sample, sequenced in a study of monozygotic twins with inflammatory bowel disease. TCRdb reworked the 5' RACE reads into one entry per CDR3 protein, no DNA. Its table records some 200,000 distinct CDR3 sequences. The sequenced sample was blood. These TCRs come from a human donor with ulcerative colitis or Crohn's disease, or a healthy co-twin of an affected twin (not recorded which).

The chain employs TRBV12-3 or TRBV12-4 and TRBJ1-6; the TCRdb D gene call, TRBD1, has no DNA to confirm it. The CDR3 runs to 15 residues. The CDR3 here is CASSSRWGSNSPLHF.

This sequence joins TRBV20-1 and TRBJ1-1; TCRdb designates TRBD1, a call that cannot be tested without DNA. Germline CDR1 and CDR2: DFQATT and SNEGSKA (reference sequence). The CDR3 extends over 15 amino acids. The CDR3 protein is CSARELGTGGFEAFF.

V and J are TRBV29-1 and TRBJ2-5; TCRdb's D call, TRBD1, is unchecked because there is no DNA. CDR3 size: 11 residues. Germline-derived CDR1 and CDR2 are SQVTM and ANQGSEA. Here the CDR3 reads CSGGQEETQYF.

CDR3 residues: CASSASPGQEMTNYGYTF. J is TRBJ1-2 and V is TRBV5-1; TCRdb reports TRBD1, a call that lacks DNA to check it against. This CDR3 comprises 18 residues. From germline, CDR1 is SGHRS and CDR2 YFSETQ.

This chain connects TRBV5-8 to TRBJ1-3; no DNA is available, so the TRBD1 call from TCRdb remains unchecked. Germline V gives CDR1 SGHTS, CDR2 YDEGEE. This CDR3 is 15 amino acids long. CDR3 in amino acids: CAGSWTGDGGNTIYF.